Following are 15 T cell receptor beta chains from one sample sequenced in a study of blood T cell repertoires in COVID-19. Clones were read by immunoSEQ multiplex PCR, and TCRdb kept only the in-frame ones, dropping some. The profile shows some 160,000 clones, 89% of them singletons. Sequencing was performed on peripheral blood. These receptors all come from a man aged 55-75 years with acute or convalescent COVID-19.

The rearrangement joins TRBV5-4 to TRBJ1-5; D is ambiguous. In germline, CDR1 is SGHNT, CDR2 YYREEE (reference sequence). V shed 6 bases and J shed 0 bases, with 16 bases lying between them. The CDR3 spans 16 residues. The CDR3 sequence is CASNLRRRNSNQPQHF. In DNA, the CDR3 is TGTGCCAGCAACCTTAGGAGGAGGAATAGCAATCAGCCCCAGCATTTT.

This clone was counted once. V gene TRBV12-3 or TRBV12-4 combines with J gene TRBJ2-2; D is ambiguous. CDR3 size: 13 residues. V was pared by 7 bases and J by 6 bases, with 12 bases between. CDR3 DNA: TGTGCCAGCAAACCTAGTTCGGCCGGGGAGCTGTTTTTT. Protein: CASKPSSAGELFF.

V usage is TRBV27 and J usage is TRBJ2-3; 7 bases align to TRBD2. Germline-derived CDR1 and CDR2 are MNHEY and SMNVEV (reference sequence). CDR3 length: 14 residues. The trim removed 3 bases at V and 2 bases at J, leaving 2 bases unmatched. The CDR3 spells CASSFSGDTDTQYF. The CDR3 DNA sequence: TGTGCCAGCAGTTTCAGCGGGGACACAGATACGCAGTATTTT.

The rearrangement joins TRBV3-1 (or the pseudogene TRBV3-2) to TRBJ1-6; no clear D. The CDR3 covers 14 residues. CDR1 and CDR2 from the germline V gene are LGHDT and YNNKEL (reference sequence). Trimming stripped 3 bases from V and 1 base from J, with 4 bases between. The CDR3 spells CASSHRSYNSPLHF. CDR3 DNA: TGTGCCAGCAGCCACAGATCCTATAATTCACCCCTCCACTTT.

The CDR3 sequence is CASSRGWGQGVAEQFF. The CDR3 bases are TGTGCCAGCAGCCGAGGGTGGGGGCAGGGTGTTGCTGAGCAGTTCTTC. V gene TRBV3-1 (or the pseudogene TRBV3-2) combines with J gene TRBJ2-1; a possible D gene is TRBD1 (6 bases). Trimming removed 4 bases at V and 9 bases at J, with 22 bases between. From germline, CDR1 is LGHDT and CDR2 YNNKEL (reference sequence). The CDR3 contains 16 residues.

The chain combines TRBV29-1 with TRBJ2-5, with TRBD2 identical over 8 bases. From germline, CDR1 is SQVTM and CDR2 ANQGSEA. Unmatched junction bases numbered 10, after V lost 7 bases and J lost 3 bases. There are 14 residues in the CDR3. CDR3 loop: CSARPELAEETQYF. The CDR3 nucleotides read TGCAGCGCCCGTCCCGAACTAGCGGAAGAGACCCAGTACTTC.

This sequence joins TRBV12-5 and TRBJ2-7; tentative D call: TRBD1 (6 bases). The CDR3 consists of 16 residues. V was pared by 1 base and J by 1 base, with 14 bases between. Looked up from germline, CDR1 is LGHNT and CDR2 is FRNRAP. CDR3: CASGLEVGQTSYEQYF. CDR3 in DNA: TGTGCTAGTGGTTTGGAGGTGGGACAAACATCCTACGAGCAGTACTTC.

This clone was observed a single time. The J gene is TRBJ2-3, the V gene TRBV2, with 13 nucleotides matching TRBD2. The CDR3 spans 15 residues. Germline V gene data show CDR1 as SNHLY and CDR2 as FYNNEI. J gave up 4 bases and V 5 bases, and 3 bases lay outside the gene matches. The CDR3 DNA follows: TGTGCCAGCAGTTGGACTAGCGGGGGTGCAGATACGCAGTATTTT. Its translation is CASSWTSGGADTQYF.

This clone was seen a handful of times. J is TRBJ1-2 and V is TRBV6-6; D gene ambiguous. CDR1 is MNHNY, CDR2 SVGAGI, per germline (reference sequence). V was clipped by 6 bases and J by 1 base, with 6 bases between them. This CDR3 has 12 residues. The CDR3 sequence: CASRAGNYGYTF. In nucleotides, the CDR3 is TGTGCCAGCAGAGCGGGTAACTATGGCTACACCTTC.

This clone was seen once. V usage is TRBV10-3 and J usage is TRBJ1-6, with D tentatively TRBD1 (5 bases). The CDR3 is 15 amino acids. Germline loops: CDR1 ENHRY, CDR2 SYGVKD. V was shortened by 4 bases and J by 8 bases, with 15 bases between the two germline ends. The CDR3 here is CAISGDRGEHSPLHF. The CDR3 DNA follows: TGTGCCATCAGTGGGGATCGGGGGGAACATTCACCCCTCCACTTT.

V and J are TRBV2 and TRBJ1-5; no firm D call. Germline CDR1 SNHLY, CDR2 FYNNEI. The CDR3 sequence is 12 residues long. V was clipped by 10 bases and J by 3 bases, with 10 bases between them. This chain's CDR3 is CATQEFNQPQHF. CDR3 in DNA: TGTGCCACTCAGGAATTCAATCAGCCCCAGCATTTT.

This chain's CDR3 is CASTSSHTQYF. DNA for the CDR3: TGTGCCAGTACTAGCTCTCATACGCAGTATTTT. The genes are TRBV19 and TRBJ2-3; tentatively, D is TRBD2 (5 bases). The V gene's germline CDR1 is LNHDA and CDR2 SQIVND (reference sequence). CDR3 length equals 11 residues. Trimming stripped 7 bases from V and 7 bases from J, with 9 bases between.

The CDR3 sequence: CASSLGYRDTEQYF. The CDR3, as DNA: TGCGCCAGCAGCTTGGGGTACAGGGATACCGAGCAGTACTTC. The rearrangement joins TRBV5-1 to TRBJ2-7; D might be TRBD1 (6 bases). The V gene's germline CDR1 is SGHRS and CDR2 YFSETQ. The CDR3 extends over 14 amino acids. V lost 0 bases to trimming and J lost 6 bases, with 13 bases between them.

V gene TRBV10-1 combines with J gene TRBJ2-3; a possible D gene is TRBD2 (6 bases). Germline CDR1 WNHNN, CDR2 SYGVQD (reference sequence). V was trimmed by 2 bases and J by 0 bases, leaving 12 bases between them. There are 16 residues in the CDR3. The CDR3 spells CASSEDSGTSTDTQYF. As DNA, the CDR3 is TGCGCCAGCAGTGAGGACTCGGGGACTAGCACAGATACGCAGTATTTT.

The chain has TRBV19 and TRBJ1-1; 10 bases align to TRBD1. The CDR3 length is 14 residues. V gave up 5 bases and J gave up 4 bases; unmatched junction bases: 4. Germline-derived CDR1 and CDR2 are LNHDA and SQIVND (reference sequence). The CDR3 region has the DNA TGTGCCAGTAGTTTGACAGGGGGCGTCACTGAAGCTTTCTTT. Amino acid sequence: CASSLTGGVTEAFF.